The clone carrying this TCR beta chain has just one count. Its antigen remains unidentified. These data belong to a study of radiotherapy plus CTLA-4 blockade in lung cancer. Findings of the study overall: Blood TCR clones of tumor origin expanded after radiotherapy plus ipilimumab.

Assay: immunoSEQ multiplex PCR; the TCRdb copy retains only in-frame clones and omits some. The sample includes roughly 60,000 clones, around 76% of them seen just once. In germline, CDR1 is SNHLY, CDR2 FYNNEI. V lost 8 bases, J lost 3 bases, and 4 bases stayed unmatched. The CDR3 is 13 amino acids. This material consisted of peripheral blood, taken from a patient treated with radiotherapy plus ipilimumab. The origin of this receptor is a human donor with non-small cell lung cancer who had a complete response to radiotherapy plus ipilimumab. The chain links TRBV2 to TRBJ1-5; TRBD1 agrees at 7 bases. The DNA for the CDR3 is TGTGCCAGCGCGAGGGGGCCCAATCAGCCCCAGCATTTT. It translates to CASARGPNQPQHF.